This T cell receptor (beta chain) was obtained from a study of prognosis after radiotherapy for stage I lung cancer. Study-level background: From early 2018 through early 2019, patients with stage I non-small cell lung cancer were enrolled. Receipt of concurrent therapy with stereotactic body radiotherapy occurred in no patient. General study findings and limits: In patients with versus without metastases, TRBV and TRBJ gene usage reportedly differed.

From genomic DNA, two-round multiplex PCR was used to amplify TCR beta CDR3. Gene-specific TRBV and TRBJ primers were used in PCR round one. Universal primers primed the second round of PCR. TCRdb reanalysed the multiplex PCR reads using MiXCR and keeps one entry per CDR3 protein. The sample has tens of thousands of distinct CDR3 sequences; approximately 25% are singletons. The germline CDR1 and CDR2 sequences are DFQATT and SNEGSKA (reference sequence). The length of the CDR3 is 13 residues. On this clonotype: What it binds is unknown. At one end the junction does not follow the germline gene, possibly because of a read error.

The source is a donor aged 50 or older with non-small cell lung cancer. The chain is built from TRBV20-1 and TRBJ2-5; D may correspond to TRBD1 or TRBD2 (6 bases each). The sequences come from PBMCs, collected before or after stereotactic body radiation therapy (not recorded which). The DNA of the CDR3 is TGCGGTGCTAGAATCGGGGGCCAAGAGACCAAGTACTTC. Its translation is CGARIGGQETKYF.